The rows below give T cell receptor beta chains drawn from one sample of a study of T cell responses to AZD1222 COVID-19 vaccine. The data were produced by immunoSEQ multiplex PCR, yet TCRdb's version contains in-frame clones alone and is incomplete. The sample contains around 70,000 clones, 85% of which appear only once. The specimen was peripheral blood, collected on day 0 of AZD1222 vaccination. The receptors come from an adult in good health. Each CDR3 is given without its conserved first and last residue.

j_call: TRBJ2-7
v_call: TRBV3-1/TRBV3-2
cdr3_aa: ASSRWEGWEQY

j_call: TRBJ1-6
v_call: TRBV6-6
cdr3_aa: ASSPGGGAGSPLH

j_call: TRBJ1-2
v_call: TRBV23-1
cdr3_aa: ASIDPTGNPYGYT

j_call: TRBJ2-1
v_call: TRBV2
cdr3_aa: ASRPGGGSGEQF

j_call: TRBJ2-3
v_call: TRBV6-5
cdr3_aa: ASSYGDTQY

j_call: TRBJ2-2
v_call: TRBV29-1
cdr3_aa: SVPQGGQPGELF

j_call: TRBJ1-2
v_call: TRBV2
cdr3_aa: ASSTGVIGGYT

j_call: TRBJ1-5
v_call: TRBV5-4
cdr3_aa: ASSLQGGNQPQH

j_call: TRBJ1-1
v_call: TRBV5-6
cdr3_aa: ASSQRANTEAF

j_call: TRBJ1-4
v_call: TRBV5-1
cdr3_aa: ASSLAAYNEKLF

j_call: TRBJ2-1
v_call: TRBV29-1
cdr3_aa: SVKGARPTYNEQF

j_call: TRBJ1-1
v_call: TRBV12-5
cdr3_aa: ASGLNLNTEAF

j_call: TRBJ1-1
v_call: TRBV7-2
cdr3_aa: ASSFGRDTEAF

j_call: TRBJ2-2
v_call: TRBV27
cdr3_aa: ASRGDRGRTGELF

j_call: TRBJ1-2
v_call: TRBV2
cdr3_aa: ASSERSDYGYT

j_call: TRBJ2-1
v_call: TRBV6-6
cdr3_aa: ASSYVGSHNEQF

j_call: TRBJ2-7
v_call: TRBV18
cdr3_aa: ASSYRAGVSYEQY

j_call: TRBJ1-1
v_call: TRBV19
cdr3_aa: ASSPRSFMNTEAF

j_call: TRBJ2-3
v_call: TRBV4-1
cdr3_aa: ASSQDLLAGVVRGTQY

j_call: TRBJ2-4
v_call: TRBV19
cdr3_aa: ASSMGGMDIQY

j_call: TRBJ2-5
v_call: TRBV4-1
cdr3_aa: ASSRGTPQETQY

j_call: TRBJ2-1
v_call: TRBV2
cdr3_aa: ASGRDRGWVEQF

j_call: TRBJ1-6
v_call: TRBV5-1
cdr3_aa: ASSLDGTGSPLH

j_call: TRBJ1-2
v_call: TRBV28
cdr3_aa: ASSIGSGYT

j_call: TRBJ2-5
v_call: TRBV6-6
cdr3_aa: ASTGLEETQY

j_call: TRBJ1-2
v_call: TRBV6-5
cdr3_aa: ASAPGVGGYT

j_call: TRBJ1-4
v_call: TRBV6-5
cdr3_aa: ASSYSTGTNEKLF

j_call: TRBJ2-1
v_call: TRBV10-2
cdr3_aa: ASSPQPLQGEDEQF

j_call: TRBJ1-5
v_call: TRBV19
cdr3_aa: ASSTGTGNQPQH

j_call: TRBJ1-1
v_call: TRBV3-1/TRBV3-2
cdr3_aa: ASSHSGVTTEAF

j_call: TRBJ1-2
v_call: TRBV7-7
cdr3_aa: ASSLSGRGGAGQPNYGYT

j_call: TRBJ2-2
v_call: TRBV5-5
cdr3_aa: ASSLGTVRAGELF

j_call: TRBJ2-1
v_call: TRBV5-1
cdr3_aa: ASSLAGASEQF

j_call: TRBJ2-1
v_call: TRBV29-1
cdr3_aa: SGGQGAYNEQF

j_call: TRBJ2-7
v_call: TRBV5-1
cdr3_aa: ASSLRQGYEQY

j_call: TRBJ2-6
v_call: TRBV7-9
cdr3_aa: ASSSPGLTGANVLT

j_call: TRBJ2-1
v_call: TRBV9
cdr3_aa: ASSRHGTGTGDDNEQF